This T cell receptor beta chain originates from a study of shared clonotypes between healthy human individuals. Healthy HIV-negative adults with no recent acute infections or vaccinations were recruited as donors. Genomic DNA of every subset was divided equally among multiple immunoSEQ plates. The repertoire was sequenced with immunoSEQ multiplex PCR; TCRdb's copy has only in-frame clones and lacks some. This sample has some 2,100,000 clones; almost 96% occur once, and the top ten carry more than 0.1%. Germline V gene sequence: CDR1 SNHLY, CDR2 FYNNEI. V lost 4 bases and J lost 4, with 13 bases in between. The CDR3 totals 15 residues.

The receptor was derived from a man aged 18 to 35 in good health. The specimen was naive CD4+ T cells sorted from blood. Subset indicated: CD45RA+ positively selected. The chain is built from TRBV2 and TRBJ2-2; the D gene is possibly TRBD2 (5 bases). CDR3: CASSGPLRATGELFF. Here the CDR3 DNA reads TGTGCCAGCAGTGGGCCCCTGCGGGCCACCGGGGAGCTGTTTTTT. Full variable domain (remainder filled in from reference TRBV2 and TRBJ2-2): EPEVTQTPSHQVTQMGQEVILRCVPISNHLYFYWYRQILGQKVEFLVSFYNNEISEKSEIFDDQFSVERPDGSNFTLKIRSTKLEDSAMYFCASSGPLRATGELFFGEGSRLTVL.